Following are 3 T cell receptor beta chains from one sample sequenced in a study of T cells in Graves' hyperthyroidism and ophthalmopathy. The source material, RNA transcripts, was used to amplify TCR beta CDR3 regions. The TCR CDR3 was amplified in a first-round RT-PCR using the HTBI primer set. TCRdb processed the multiplex PCR reads anew with MiXCR; each CDR3 protein has one entry. Here the sample spans hundreds of thousands of distinct CDR3 sequences, 14% being singletons. Source material: blood. These receptors were taken from a woman between 18 and 29 years old with Graves' hyperthyroidism.

Ten or more counts support this clonotype. This chain links TRBV6-1 with TRBJ1-1; D call uncertain. The germline V and J ends were trimmed by 5 bases and 8 bases, with 9 bases remaining between them. CDR3 size: 11 residues. Germline-derived CDR1 and CDR2 are MNHNS and SASEGT. This CDR3 reads CASSYGREAFF. CDR3 DNA: TGTGCCAGCAGTTACGGCCGGGAAGCTTTCTTT.

The chain is built from TRBV4-2 and TRBJ2-5; tentative D call: TRBD2 (5 bases). V was cut by 4 bases and J by 0 bases, with 9 bases left in between. The CDR3 is 14 amino acids. Germline CDR1 and CDR2: LGHNA and YNFKEQ. The CDR3 bases are TGTGCCAGCAGCCGGCTCGGGGACCAAGAGACCCAGTACTTC. This translates into CASSRLGDQETQYF.

This clonotype showed up many times. The chain carries TRBV2 and TRBJ1-4; D unclear. The CDR3 is 14 residues long. CDR1 SNHLY and CDR2 FYNNEI come from the germline V gene. With 3 bases removed from V and 0 bases from J, the gap between germline ends came to 5 bases. The CDR3 DNA reads as TGTGCCAGCAGTGATGGGTCAACTAATGAAAAACTGTTTTTT. As protein: CASSDGSTNEKLFF.